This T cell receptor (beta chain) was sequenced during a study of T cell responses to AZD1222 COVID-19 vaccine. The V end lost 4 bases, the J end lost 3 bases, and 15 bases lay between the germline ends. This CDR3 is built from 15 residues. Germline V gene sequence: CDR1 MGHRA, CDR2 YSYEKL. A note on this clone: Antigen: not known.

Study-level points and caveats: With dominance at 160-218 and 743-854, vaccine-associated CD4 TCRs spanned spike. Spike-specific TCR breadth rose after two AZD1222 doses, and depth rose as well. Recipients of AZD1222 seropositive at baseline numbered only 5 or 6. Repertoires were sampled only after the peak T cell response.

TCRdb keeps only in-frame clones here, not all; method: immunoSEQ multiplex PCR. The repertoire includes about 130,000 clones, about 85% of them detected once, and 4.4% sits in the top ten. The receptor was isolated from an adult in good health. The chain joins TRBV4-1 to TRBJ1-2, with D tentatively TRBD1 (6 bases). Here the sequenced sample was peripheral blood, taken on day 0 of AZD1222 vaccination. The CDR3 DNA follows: TGCGCCAGCAGCCCCCAGGCAGGGGCTGACTATGGCTACACCTTC. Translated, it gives CASSPQAGADYGYTF.